The clone carrying this TCR beta chain was found a few times. Its antigen is still unknown. This entry is derived from a study of cytomegalovirus exposure and HLA in healthy donors. Study-wide results and caveats: Cytomegalovirus association was listed for roughly 160 TCR beta chains. It was shown in a later analysis that HLA-associated TCR beta chains were more clonally expanded than other, equally common chains.

The study ran its PCR with 60 Vbeta and 13 Jbeta primers. Only in-frame clones appear in the TCRdb table, and some are missing; sequencing was by immunoSEQ multiplex PCR. The repertoire holds roughly 45,000 clones, with 51% as singletons. Material for sequencing was PBMCs. This TCR derives from a man aged 55-75 years in good health and CMV-seronegative.

The CDR3: CASSPAGFQETQYF. Here the CDR3 DNA reads TGTGCCAGCTCACCAGCTGGCTTCCAAGAGACCCAGTACTTC. This chain uses TRBV18 with TRBJ2-5; D unclear. The germline CDR1 and CDR2 sequences are KGHSH and LQKENI. Trimming took 2 bases from V and 1 from J, leaving 8 bases between them. The CDR3 has 14 residues.